The next 24 T cell receptor beta chains were all read from a single sample in a study of T-cell memory formation after mild COVID-19. TCRdb recomputed calls from the 5' RACE reads with MiXCR, one row per CDR3 protein. The data contain fewer than 700,000 distinct CDR3 sequences, about 20% of them seen just once; the ten biggest clones take up approximately 8.4%. Material: PBMCs or a T cell subset sorted from them (not recorded which). These receptors were taken from an adult woman who had mild COVID-19 (a few samples of this study predate the infection). Cell type and time point are not known.

This clonotype was detected only a few times. CDR3 nucleotides: TGTGCCAGCAGCCAAGACACTAGCGGGCGTTACACAGATACGCAGTATTTT. Protein: CASSQDTSGRYTDTQYF. The rearrangement joins TRBV3-1 to TRBJ2-3, with TRBD2 identical over 9 bases. CDR3 length equals 17 residues. After removal of 0 bases from V and 2 bases from J, the junction contained 6 bases not matched to a gene. Germline values: CDR1 LGHDT, CDR2 YNNKEL (reference sequence).

There are a few counts of this clonotype. The rearrangement joins TRBV5-5 to TRBJ1-5; D is uncertain. CDR1 is SGHKS and CDR2 is YYEKEE in the germline V gene (reference sequence). V lost 0 bases and J lost 8, with 9 bases in between. The CDR3 runs to 13 residues. CDR3 nucleotide sequence: TGTGCCAGCAGCTTGGGTATCTGGGAGCCCCAGCATTTT. This sequence encodes CASSLGIWEPQHF.

The rearrangement links TRBV3-1 to TRBJ2-3; tentative D call: TRBD1 (7 bases). There are 13 residues in the CDR3. CDR1 is LGHDT and CDR2 is YNNKEL in the germline V gene (reference sequence). Between the trimmed V and J ends, which lost 5 bases and 15 bases, there was a span of 21 bases. Here the CDR3 reads CASSTRDREVLYF. DNA for the CDR3: TGTGCCAGCAGCACAAGAGACAGGGAGGTCTTATATTTT.

This chain links TRBV9 with TRBJ2-3, with 7 bases matching TRBD2. This CDR3 has 15 amino acids. The junction had 4 bases not matched to a gene; V was cut back by 3 bases and J by 0 bases. CDR1 SGDLS and CDR2 YYNGEE come from the germline V gene. In DNA form, the CDR3 reads TGTGCCAGCAGCGCTAGCGGCTATAGCACAGATACGCAGTATTTT. This sequence encodes CASSASGYSTDTQYF.

V usage is TRBV6-5 and J usage is TRBJ1-2, with 9 bases aligning to TRBD1. Germline V gene data show CDR1 as MNHEY and CDR2 as SVGAGI. Trimming at V came to 5 bases and at J to 4 bases, leaving 5 bases not matched to a gene. This CDR3 is 14 amino acids long. In DNA form, the CDR3 reads TGTGCCAGCAGTAGGGGACAGGGAATCTATGGCTACACCTTC. This gives the protein CASSRGQGIYGYTF.

This clonotype has a handful of counts. The V call is TRBV18, the J call TRBJ2-3; 10 nucleotides line up with TRBD2. Germline CDR1 KGHSH, CDR2 LQKENI. The CDR3 consists of 15 residues. The V segment lost 2 bases and the J segment 6 bases; nucleotides outside the gene matches: 5. CDR3 residues: CASSPSASGSDTQYF. Here the CDR3 DNA reads TGTGCCAGCTCACCATCAGCTAGCGGGAGCGATACGCAGTATTTT.

This rearrangement joins TRBV15 to TRBJ2-3; 15 positions match TRBD2. J gave up 4 bases and V 5 bases, and 7 bases lay outside the gene matches. CDR1 LNHNV and CDR2 YYDKDF come from the germline V gene (reference sequence). This CDR3 is built from 17 residues. The CDR3 reads CATSGGTSGRMADTQYF. CDR3 sequence (DNA): TGTGCCACCAGCGGGGGGACTAGCGGGAGGATGGCAGATACGCAGTATTTT.

This clonotype was seen only a few times. The chain is built from TRBV28 and TRBJ2-3; D remains unclear. The germline gives CDR1 MDHEN, CDR2 SYDVKM. V lost 3 bases, J lost 0 bases, and 7 bases lay in between. The CDR3 totals 14 residues. CDR3 DNA sequence: TGTGCCAGCAGTTTGTCCAGGAGCACAGATACGCAGTATTTT. It codes for CASSLSRSTDTQYF.

Only a few counts were recorded for this clonotype. V and J are TRBV15 and TRBJ1-2; TRBD1 might be the D (6 bases). CDR1 LNHNV and CDR2 YYDKDF come from the germline V gene (reference sequence). The CDR3 runs 17 residues. With 3 bases removed from V and 4 bases from J, the gap between germline ends came to 21 bases. The CDR3 DNA reads TGTGCCACCAGCAGGGTCACCAACAGGGTCGGGGCCTATGGCTACACCTTC. This encodes CATSRVTNRVGAYGYTF. The variable domain in full, with the rest retrieved from reference TRBV15 and TRBJ1-2, is DAMVIQNPRYQVTQFGKPVTLSCSQTLNHNVMYWYQQKSSQAPKLLFHYYDKDFNNEADTPDNFQSRRPNTSFCFLDIRSPGLGDTAMYLCATSRVTNRVGAYGYTFGSGTRLTVV.

The chain uses TRBV12-5 and TRBJ1-5, with D uncertain. Germline lookup yields CDR1 LGHNT and CDR2 FRNRAP. V lost 8 bases to trimming and J lost 3 bases, with 11 bases between them. CDR3 length: 13 amino acids. The CDR3: CASQASINQPQHF. In DNA form, the CDR3 reads TGTGCTAGTCAGGCCAGTATCAATCAGCCCCAGCATTTT.

Only a few counts were recorded for this clonotype. The chain has TRBV7-2 and TRBJ2-3; TRBD1 agrees at 8 bases. Germline V gene lookup returns CDR1 SGHTA and CDR2 FQGNSA. The CDR3 consists of 16 residues. Losses at the gene ends were 5 bases for V and 3 bases for J; bases not matched to a gene: 10. In DNA form, the CDR3 reads TGTGCCAGCAGCGCGCGACAGGGGTTAGGGACAGATACGCAGTATTTT. It encodes CASSARQGLGTDTQYF.

DNA of the CDR3: TGTGCCAGCAGCCAAGTAGGTGGGGCCGGCACTGAAGCTTTCTTT. This sequence encodes CASSQVGGAGTEAFF. The genes are TRBV3-1 and TRBJ1-1; tentatively, D is TRBD1 (5 bases). CDR1 LGHDT and CDR2 YNNKEL come from the germline V gene (reference sequence). The CDR3 sequence is 15 residues long. Trimming took 1 base from V and 4 from J, leaving 13 bases between them.

The chain recombines TRBV29-1 with TRBJ1-5, with 7 bases aligning to TRBD1. CDR1 is SQVTM and CDR2 is ANQGSEA in the germline V gene. CDR3 length equals 14 residues. V shed 6 bases, J shed 7 bases, and the junction held 12 bases outside the gene matches. CDR3 region: CSVQTGSSSQPQHF. Here the CDR3 DNA reads TGCAGCGTGCAGACAGGGTCTTCCTCGCAGCCCCAGCATTTT.

This clonotype has just a few counts. This chain links TRBV18 with TRBJ1-2; possibly TRBD1 for D (5 bases). The germline CDR1 and CDR2 sequences are KGHSH and LQKENI. The CDR3 spans 14 residues. Trimming took 6 bases from V and 5 from J, leaving 16 bases between them. CDR3 in amino acids: CASSPSGAAYGYTF. The DNA for the CDR3 is TGTGCCAGCTCGCCATCCGGGGCAGCTTATGGCTACACCTTC.

This clonotype appeared a few times. This rearrangement joins TRBV7-9 to TRBJ2-1, with D tentatively TRBD1 (6 bases). Germline values: CDR1 SEHNR, CDR2 FQNEAQ (reference sequence). V lost 4 bases and J lost 6, with 19 bases in between. The CDR3 runs 16 residues. CDR3 residues: CASSSRQYRVGNEQFF. CDR3 bases: TGTGCCAGCAGCTCTAGACAGTACAGGGTTGGCAATGAGCAGTTCTTC.

J is TRBJ1-2 and V is TRBV5-6, with D unresolved. CDR1 and CDR2 from the germline V gene are SGHDT and YYEEEE. Trimming took 3 bases from V and 6 from J, leaving 21 bases between them. The length of the CDR3 is 16 residues. For the CDR3, the DNA is TGTGCCAGCAGCTCTATAAACGTTGGAGTAAGGGATGGCTACACCTTC. It is translated as CASSSINVGVRDGYTF. The whole variable domain, remainder taken from reference TRBV5-6 and TRBJ1-2, is DAGVTQSPTHLIKTRGQQVTLRCSPKSGHDTVSWYQQALGQGPQFIFQYYEEEERQRGNFPDRFSGHQFPNYSSELNVNALLLGDSALYLCASSSINVGVRDGYTFGSGTRLTVV.

This clonotype has more than one count but fewer than ten. The V gene is TRBV20-1, the J gene TRBJ2-7, with D hard to call. V was shortened by 0 bases and J by 0 bases, with 12 bases between the two germline ends. The V gene's germline CDR1 is DFQATT and CDR2 SNEGSKA (reference sequence). This CDR3 spans 15 amino acids. The DNA of the CDR3 is TGCAGTGCTAGAGATTTGAAGGGAACCTCCTACGAGCAGTACTTC. The encoded protein is CSARDLKGTSYEQYF.

The gene calls are TRBV18 and TRBJ1-2, with 7 bases matching TRBD1. The CDR3 runs to 16 residues. The germline V gene encodes CDR1 KGHSH and CDR2 LQKENI. The junction had 13 bases not matched to a gene; V was cut back by 5 bases and J by 4 bases. DNA for the CDR3: TGTGCCAGCTCAGCCCTTGACCTGACAGGGATCTATGGCTACACCTTC. Amino acids: CASSALDLTGIYGYTF. Filled out from reference TRBV18 and TRBJ1-2, the complete variable domain reads NAGVMQNPRHLVRRRGQEARLRCSPMKGHSHVYWYRQLPEEGLKFMVYLQKENIIDESGMPKERFSAEFPKEGPSILRIQQVVRGDSAAYFCASSALDLTGIYGYTFGSGTRLTVV.

This clonotype was observed a few times. The V and J genes are TRBV5-1 and TRBJ2-7, with D tentatively TRBD2 (6 bases). Trimming shortened V by 2 bases and J by 3 bases, and 18 bases separated the two germline ends. Germline loops: CDR1 SGHRS, CDR2 YFSETQ. The CDR3 is made up of 16 amino acids. CDR3 sequence (DNA): TGCGCCAGCAGCTTCGATGGGGACTCCCATATCTACGAGCAGTACTTC. Its protein product is CASSFDGDSHIYEQYF.

This chain joins TRBV4-2 and TRBJ2-5, with 12 bases matching TRBD2. This CDR3 contains 15 residues. The trim removed 4 bases at V and 4 bases at J, leaving 4 bases unmatched. The germline V gene encodes CDR1 LGHNA and CDR2 YNFKEQ. The CDR3 here is CASSRLAGERETQYF. The CDR3 DNA reads as TGTGCCAGCAGCCGACTAGCGGGAGAACGAGAGACCCAGTACTTC.

This clonotype turned up a few times. The rearrangement uses TRBV7-9 and TRBJ2-7; D may be TRBD2 (5 bases). The length of the CDR3 is 14 residues. Trimming took off 0 bases at V and 3 bases at J, with 9 bases between the two ends. In germline, CDR1 is SEHNR, CDR2 FQNEAQ (reference sequence). The DNA for the CDR3 is TGTGCCAGCAGCTTAGCAATTAGCGTCTACGAGCAGTACTTC. Its translation: CASSLAISVYEQYF.

The rearrangement joins TRBV7-9 to TRBJ1-4; no definite D call. Between the trimmed V and J ends, which lost 1 base and 4 bases, there was a span of 10 bases. CDR1 and CDR2 (germline): SEHNR, FQNEAQ (reference sequence). The length of the CDR3 is 15 residues. The chain's CDR3 is CASSLGDTVNEKLFF. CDR3 nucleotides: TGTGCCAGCAGCTTAGGAGATACAGTTAATGAAAAACTGTTTTTT.

This clonotype has just a few counts. Its ends do not fully match the called genes, so a read error is possible. The chain combines TRBV2 with TRBJ2-1; TRBD2 might be the D (6 bases). The germline V gene encodes CDR1 SNHLY and CDR2 FYNNEI. This CDR3 spans 16 amino acids. The CDR3 reads CASTLDGGTSNNEQFF. CDR3 coding DNA: TGTGCCAGCACCCTGGACGGCGGGACCTCCAACAATGAGCAGTTCTTC. Drawing the rest from reference TRBV2 and TRBJ2-1, the complete variable domain is EPEVTQTPSHQVTQMGQEVILRCVPISNHLYFYWYRQILGQKVEFLVSFYNNEISEKSEIFDDQFSVERPDGSNFTLKIRSTKLEDSAMYFCASTLDGGTSNNEQFFGPGTRLTVL.

This clonotype occurred a few times. J is TRBJ2-7 and V is TRBV18; weak D call: TRBD1 (6 bases). This CDR3 region has 13 residues. Germline V lookup: CDR1 KGHSH, CDR2 LQKENI. V dropped 6 bases and J dropped 7 bases, with 16 bases sitting between them. CDR3 sequence reads: CASSRGDRREQYF. The CDR3 region has the DNA TGTGCCAGCTCTCGAGGCGACAGGCGAGAGCAGTACTTC. The full variable domain, in which reference TRBV18 and TRBJ2-7 provide the parts outside the CDR3, is NAGVMQNPRHLVRRRGQEARLRCSPMKGHSHVYWYRQLPEEGLKFMVYLQKENIIDESGMPKERFSAEFPKEGPSILRIQQVVRGDSAAYFCASSRGDRREQYFGPGTRLTVT.